Each of the 20 T cell receptor beta chains below was sequenced from the same sample in a study of early T cells in non-severe SARS-CoV-2 infection (dated by TCRdb to the early 2020s). The library was made by 5' RACE. TCRdb shows the sequencer as NextSeq 500. Starting from the raw public reads, TCRdb applied fastp trimming at Q25, assembled clones with MiXCR and retained in-frame beta chains. Rows merge per CDR3 protein into single entries with the most common DNA and genes. The sample has 55,000 to 85,000 distinct CDR3 sequences on record, roughly 15% of them singletons. The ten largest clones represent more than 13% of the sample. Sequencing was carried out using whole blood. Every receptor here comes from an adult who was a healthcare worker with PCR-confirmed SARS-CoV-2 infection or an uninfected control (not recorded which).

The chain carries TRBV2 and TRBJ2-1; TRBD1 matches 10 bases. Trimming took 8 bases from V and 4 from J; bases not matched to a gene: 5. Germline CDR1 SNHLY, CDR2 FYNNEI. This CDR3 is built from 14 residues. The CDR3 sequence is CASCGTGAYNEQFF. CDR3 bases: TGTGCCAGCTGCGGGACAGGGGCGTACAATGAGCAGTTCTTC.

This clonotype was seen only a few times. The chain has TRBV7-9 and TRBJ1-4; possible D gene TRBD1, 6 bases. The CDR3 totals 17 residues. Between the trimmed V and J ends, which lost 3 bases and 9 bases, there was a span of 23 bases. The V gene's germline CDR1 is SEHNR and CDR2 FQNEAQ (reference sequence). The CDR3 loop reads CASSLQGGVTGGQKLFF. CDR3 DNA: TGTGCCAGCAGCTTGCAAGGGGGGGTCACCGGCGGACAAAAACTGTTTTTT. The full variable domain, in which reference TRBV7-9 and TRBJ1-4 provide the parts outside the CDR3, is DTGVSQNPRHKITKRGQNVTFRCDPISEHNRLYWYRQTLGQGPEFLTYFQNEAQLEKSRLLSDRFSAERPKGSFSTLEIQRTEQGDSAMYLCASSLQGGVTGGQKLFFGSGTQLSVL.

The V gene is TRBV9, the J gene TRBJ2-6; tentatively, D is TRBD2 (5 bases). With 0 bases removed from V and 4 bases from J, the gap between germline ends came to 14 bases. This CDR3 is 17 amino acids long. Germline V lookup: CDR1 SGDLS, CDR2 YYNGEE. The CDR3: CASSVAGMRTGANVLTF. The CDR3 DNA reads TGTGCCAGCAGCGTAGCGGGGATGAGAACCGGGGCCAACGTCCTGACTTTC. The variable domain in full, with the rest retrieved from reference TRBV9 and TRBJ2-6, is DSGVTQTPKHLITATGQRVTLRCSPRSGDLSVYWYQQSLDQGLQFLIQYYNGEERAKGNILERFSAQQFPDLHSELNLSSLELGDSALYFCASSVAGMRTGANVLTFGAGSRLTVL.

The genes are TRBV7-3 and TRBJ1-1, with 9 bases identical to TRBD1. V trimming: 5 bases; J trimming: 3 bases; junction bases outside the gene matches: 10. The CDR3 is 16 amino acids. CDR1 SGHTA and CDR2 FQGTGA come from the germline V gene. CDR3 in amino acids: CASSLTGGNSHTEAFF. CDR3 nucleotides: TGTGCCAGCAGCCTGACAGGGGGAAATAGTCACACTGAAGCTTTCTTT.

This clonotype was observed a handful of times. The chain couples TRBV10-3 to TRBJ2-1; D remains ambiguous. Germline V gene data show CDR1 as ENHRY and CDR2 as SYGVKD. CDR3 size: 11 residues. V was clipped by 9 bases and J by 4 bases, with 7 bases between them. CDR3 DNA: TGTGCCATAGCAGAGTACAATGAGCAGTTCTTC. It specifies CAIAEYNEQFF.

This clonotype was counted a few times. The chain uses TRBV20-1 and TRBJ2-7, with 9 bases fitting TRBD2. In germline, CDR1 is DFQATT, CDR2 SNEGSKA (reference sequence). This CDR3 comprises 14 residues. V was pared by 5 bases and J by 0 bases, with 5 bases of the junction left unmatched. The CDR3 DNA reads TGCAGTGCTTCCCTAGCGGGGCTCTCCTACGAGCAGTACTTC. The encoded protein is CSASLAGLSYEQYF.

At least ten counts were recorded for this clonotype. The chain uses TRBV28 and TRBJ1-2; unclear D gene. V lost 5 bases to trimming and J lost 8 bases, with 9 bases between them. The CDR3 has 11 amino acids. Germline V gene lookup returns CDR1 MDHEN and CDR2 SYDVKM. The CDR3 protein is CASSTRWGYTF. As DNA, the CDR3 is TGTGCCAGCAGTACCCGCTGGGGCTACACCTTC.

This clonotype was counted many times. The chain combines TRBV29-1 with TRBJ2-5, with a tentative D call TRBD1 (5 bases). V lost 1 base, J lost 5 bases, and 11 bases lay in between. The CDR3 length is 13 residues. Germline loops: CDR1 SQVTM, CDR2 ANQGSEA. CDR3 sequence: CSVEGQGPETQYF. The CDR3 DNA sequence: TGCAGCGTTGAAGGCCAGGGCCCCGAGACCCAGTACTTC.

This clonotype was detected ten times or more. The chain couples TRBV7-9 to TRBJ2-5, with TRBD2 matching 8 bases. CDR3 length: 17 amino acids. Germline V CDR1 and CDR2: SEHNR, FQNEAQ (reference sequence). The V and J ends lost 5 bases and 3 bases, in that order; junction bases with no gene match: 14. CDR3 DNA sequence: TGTGCCAGCAGCCTCGCACCACGGGGGGGGCCTAAAGAGACCCAGTACTTC. It encodes CASSLAPRGGPKETQYF.

The genes are TRBV2 and TRBJ1-1, with no clear D. This CDR3 is 12 amino acids long. Trimming shortened V by 9 bases and J by 0 bases, and 8 bases separated the two germline ends. Germline values: CDR1 SNHLY, CDR2 FYNNEI. The CDR3 is CARAALNTEAFF. The CDR3 region has the DNA TGTGCCAGGGCGGCACTGAACACTGAAGCTTTCTTT.

The chain recombines TRBV7-9 with TRBJ1-2, with no clear D. Trimming took 5 bases from V and 4 from J, leaving 17 bases between them. CDR1 is SEHNR and CDR2 is FQNEAQ in the germline V gene (reference sequence). The CDR3 totals 15 residues. CDR3 in DNA: TGTGCCAGCAGCACGACCCACGGAGTCCGCTATGGCTACACCTTC. Translating it yields CASSTTHGVRYGYTF.

This clonotype has only a few counts. The chain recombines TRBV6-2 or TRBV6-3 with TRBJ2-7; D assignment may be TRBD1 or TRBD2 (5 bases each). Germline CDR1 is MNHEY and CDR2 is SVGEGT. Trimming pared 2 bases from V and 2 bases from J, leaving 13 bases between. This CDR3 is 15 amino acids long. The CDR3 DNA reads TGTGCCAGCAGTTACGGGGGAGACGGAGCCTACGAGCAGTACTTC. This translates into CASSYGGDGAYEQYF.

This clonotype showed up just a few times. CDR3: CASSLSDRGTEAFF. As DNA, the CDR3 is TGTGCCAGCAGCCTTTCAGACAGGGGAACTGAAGCTTTCTTT. The V gene is TRBV3-1, the J gene TRBJ1-1, with 8 positions matching TRBD1. Germline values: CDR1 LGHDT, CDR2 YNNKEL (reference sequence). V dropped 4 bases and J dropped 5; count of bases not matched to a gene: 6. This CDR3 comprises 14 residues.

This clonotype appeared many times. This chain joins TRBV6-2 or TRBV6-3 and TRBJ2-1; TRBD2 agrees at 14 bases. CDR1 and CDR2 (germline): MNHEY, SVGEGT. This CDR3 comprises 17 residues. J lost 4 bases, V lost 5 bases, and 7 bases had no gene match. CDR3 region: CASSKGTSGGLYNEQFF. For the CDR3, the DNA is TGTGCCAGCAGTAAAGGGACTAGCGGGGGCCTATACAATGAGCAGTTCTTC.

This clonotype came up a few times. The chain recombines TRBV20-1 with TRBJ1-1; 9 bases map to TRBD1. There are 14 residues in the CDR3. From germline, CDR1 is DFQATT and CDR2 SNEGSKA (reference sequence). Unmatched junction bases numbered 6, after V lost 3 bases and J lost 4 bases. The CDR3 protein is CSASPSGQGTEAFF. CDR3 bases: TGCAGTGCTAGCCCCTCGGGACAGGGCACTGAAGCTTTCTTT.

This chain links TRBV6-6 with TRBJ1-1; TRBD1 matches at 8 bases. Germline V gene lookup returns CDR1 MNHNY and CDR2 SVGAGI (reference sequence). Unmatched junction bases numbered 12, after V lost 5 bases and J lost 4 bases. This CDR3 is 16 amino acids long. CDR3 DNA: TGTGCCAGCAGTCCTGGAGGGACAGGAAGGCTCACTGAAGCTTTCTTT. Translated: CASSPGGTGRLTEAFF.

This rearrangement joins TRBV5-5 to TRBJ2-1; TRBD1 matches 8 bases. The germline gives CDR1 SGHKS, CDR2 YYEKEE (reference sequence). The V gene end was trimmed by 0 bases and the J gene end by 9 bases; junction bases not matched to a gene: 5. The CDR3 sequence is 14 residues long. The CDR3 DNA reads as TGTGCCAGCAGCTTGGAGGGACAGGTCACTGAGCAGTTCTTC. Its protein product is CASSLEGQVTEQFF.

The V call is TRBV5-5, the J call TRBJ2-5, with 7 bases fitting TRBD1. The germline CDR1 and CDR2 sequences are SGHKS and YYEKEE (reference sequence). Trimming took 6 bases from V and 1 from J; bases not matched to a gene: 9. CDR3 size: 15 residues. Here the CDR3 reads CASNSVQGIQETQYF. Here the CDR3 DNA reads TGTGCCAGCAACTCGGTACAGGGGATCCAAGAGACCCAGTACTTC.

This clonotype came up many times. This chain connects TRBV18 to TRBJ2-1, with D tentatively TRBD1 or TRBD2 (9 bases each). The CDR3 contains 20 residues. The V end lost 3 bases, the J end lost 6 bases, and 30 bases lay between the germline ends. The germline V gene encodes CDR1 KGHSH and CDR2 LQKENI. CDR3 bases: TGTGCCAGCTCACCCCAACAGGGGGCGAGGACTAGCGAGAGTTCCAATGAGCAGTTCTTC. Amino acids: CASSPQQGARTSESSNEQFF.

The chain links TRBV6-2 or TRBV6-3 to TRBJ2-1; possibly TRBD2 for D (6 bases). The V gene's germline CDR1 is MNHEY and CDR2 SVGEGT. This CDR3 is 14 amino acids long. The germline V and J ends were trimmed by 8 bases and 5 bases, with 16 bases remaining between them. CDR3 protein: CASRREIGHNEQFF. In DNA form, the CDR3 reads TGTGCCAGCCGGCGGGAAATAGGCCACAATGAGCAGTTCTTC.